This T cell receptor beta chain was recovered during a study of CD8 T cells in ankylosing spondylitis. TCRdb independently ran MiXCR on the 5' RACE reads; one entry per CDR3 protein. The sample lists about 64,000 distinct CDR3 sequences; about 6% were seen once. In germline, CDR1 is ENHRY, CDR2 SYGVKD. There are 16 residues in the CDR3. Germline trimming cut 3 bases from V and 2 bases from J; bases unmatched to any gene: 5. This clonotype was picked up many times. Material for sequencing was synovial fluid, either unsorted or a sorted T cell fraction (not recorded which). The chain recombines TRBV10-3 with TRBJ2-5, with 11 bases lining up with TRBD2. The sequence came from a male donor with ankylosing spondylitis. CDR3 sequence (DNA): TGTGCCATCAGTGACGGGACTAGCGGTTCTCAAGAGACCCAGTACTTC. It yields the protein CAISDGTSGSQETQYF.